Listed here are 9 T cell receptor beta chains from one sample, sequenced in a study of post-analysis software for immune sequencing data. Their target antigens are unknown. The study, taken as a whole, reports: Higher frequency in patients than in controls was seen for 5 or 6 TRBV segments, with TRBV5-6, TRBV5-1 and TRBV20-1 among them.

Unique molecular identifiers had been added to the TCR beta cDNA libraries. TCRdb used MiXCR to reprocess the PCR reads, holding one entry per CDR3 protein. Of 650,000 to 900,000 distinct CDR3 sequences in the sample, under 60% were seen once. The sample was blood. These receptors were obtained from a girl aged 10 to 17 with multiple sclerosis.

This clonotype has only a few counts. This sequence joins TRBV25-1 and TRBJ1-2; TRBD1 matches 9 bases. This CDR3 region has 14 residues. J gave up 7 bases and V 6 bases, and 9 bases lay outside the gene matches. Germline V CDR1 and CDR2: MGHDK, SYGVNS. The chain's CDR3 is CASSVMGTGSGYTF. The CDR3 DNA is TGTGCCAGCAGCGTAATGGGGACAGGGAGTGGCTACACCTTC.

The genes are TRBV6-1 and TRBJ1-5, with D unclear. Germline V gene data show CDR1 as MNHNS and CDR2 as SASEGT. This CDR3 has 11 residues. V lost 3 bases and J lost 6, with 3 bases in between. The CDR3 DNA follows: TGTGCCAGCAGTGATGTTCAGCCCCAGCATTTT. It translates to CASSDVQPQHF.

CDR3: CASRLGGSPYEQYF. The CDR3, as DNA: TGTGCCAGCAGGCTGGGGGGTAGCCCCTACGAGCAGTACTTC. This chain connects TRBV11-1 to TRBJ2-7, with D maybe TRBD2 (6 bases). The CDR3 is 14 residues long. CDR1 SGHAT and CDR2 FQDESV come from the germline V gene (reference sequence). The ends were cut back, 6 bases at V and 2 bases at J, with 14 bases in the middle. Supplemented by reference TRBV11-1 and TRBJ2-7, the full variable domain reads EAEVAQSPRYKITEKSQAVAFWCDPISGHATLYWYRQILGQGPELLVQFQDESVVDDSQLPKDRFSAERLKGVDSTLKIQPAELGDSAMYLCASRLGGSPYEQYFGPGTRLTVT.

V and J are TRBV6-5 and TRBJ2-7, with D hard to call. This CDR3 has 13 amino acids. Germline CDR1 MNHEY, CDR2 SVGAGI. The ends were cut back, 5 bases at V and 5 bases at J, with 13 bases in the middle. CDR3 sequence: CASSLTPQNEQYF. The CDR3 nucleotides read TGTGCCAGCAGTCTTACTCCCCAGAACGAGCAGTACTTC.

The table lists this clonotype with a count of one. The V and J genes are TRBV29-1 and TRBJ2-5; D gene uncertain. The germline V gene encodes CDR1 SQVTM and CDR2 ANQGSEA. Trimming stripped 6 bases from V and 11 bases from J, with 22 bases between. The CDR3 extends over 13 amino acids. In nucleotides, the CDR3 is TGCAGCGTCCCCAGCAGCCACCCCAATGAGCAGTACTTC. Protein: CSVPSSHPNEQYF.

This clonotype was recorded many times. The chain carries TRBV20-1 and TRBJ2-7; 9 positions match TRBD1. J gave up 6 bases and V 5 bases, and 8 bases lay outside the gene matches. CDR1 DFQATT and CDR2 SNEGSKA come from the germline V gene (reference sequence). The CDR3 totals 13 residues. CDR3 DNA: TGCAGTGCTCCCGGGACAGGGATCGGCGAGCAGTACTTC. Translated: CSAPGTGIGEQYF.

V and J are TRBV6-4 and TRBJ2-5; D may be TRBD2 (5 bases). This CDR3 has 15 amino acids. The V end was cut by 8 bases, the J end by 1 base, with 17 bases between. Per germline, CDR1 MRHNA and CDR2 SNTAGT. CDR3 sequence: CASLSERGLQETQYF. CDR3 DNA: TGTGCCAGCCTCTCGGAAAGAGGACTCCAAGAGACCCAGTACTTC.

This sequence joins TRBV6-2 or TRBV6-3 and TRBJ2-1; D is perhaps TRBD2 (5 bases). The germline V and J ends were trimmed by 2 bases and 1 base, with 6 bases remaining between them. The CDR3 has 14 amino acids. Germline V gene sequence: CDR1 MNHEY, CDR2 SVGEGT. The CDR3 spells CASSYTGSYNEQFF. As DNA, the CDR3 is TGTGCCAGCAGTTACACGGGGTCCTACAATGAGCAGTTCTTC.

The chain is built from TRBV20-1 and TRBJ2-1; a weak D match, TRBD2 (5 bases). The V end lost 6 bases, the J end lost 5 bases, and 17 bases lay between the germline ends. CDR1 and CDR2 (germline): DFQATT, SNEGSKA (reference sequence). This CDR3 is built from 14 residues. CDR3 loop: CSAPIGERNNEQFF. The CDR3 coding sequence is TGCAGTGCCCCTATCGGGGAGCGGAACAATGAGCAGTTCTTC.